The 5 T cell receptor beta chains reported below all come from one sample, sequenced in a study of blood T cells in healthy people across ages. A sample-barcoded 5' primer and a J-beta primer mix were used in a second PCR of roughly 7 to 11 cycles. A single record per CDR3 protein comes from TCRdb applying MiXCR to the 5' RACE reads. The table records 650,000 to 1,000,000 distinct CDR3 sequences, roughly 35% of them present only once. The specimen was blood. These receptor sequences come from a man aged 18-30 years in good health.

This clonotype was observed a few times. The rearrangement links TRBV20-1 to TRBJ2-1; 9 positions match TRBD1. CDR3 length equals 15 residues. CDR1 is DFQATT and CDR2 is SNEGSKA in the germline V gene (reference sequence). V dropped 3 bases and J dropped 2; count of bases not matched to a gene: 5. The CDR3 here is CSARPRDRAYNEQFF. In nucleotides, the CDR3 is TGCAGTGCTAGGCCTCGGGACAGGGCCTACAATGAGCAGTTCTTC.

The CDR3 loop is CASSHGTAAEAFF. The CDR3 bases are TGTGCCAGCAGTCACGGGACAGCGGCTGAAGCTTTCTTT. The chain joins TRBV12-3 or TRBV12-4 to TRBJ1-1; 7 bases are shared with TRBD1. The CDR3 covers 13 residues. V shed 5 bases and J 6 bases; nucleotides not matched to a gene: 6.

This clonotype was counted between two and nine times. V gene TRBV28 combines with J gene TRBJ2-3; possibly TRBD1 for D (6 bases). The CDR3 is made up of 15 amino acids. CDR1 is MDHEN, CDR2 SYDVKM, per germline. V was clipped by 8 bases and J by 0 bases, with 15 bases between them. The CDR3 nucleotides are TGTGCCAGCCATCCTAGACAGGCGAGCACAGATACGCAGTATTTT. Translated, it gives CASHPRQASTDTQYF.

The V call is TRBV9, the J call TRBJ2-3; no clear D. Germline V gene lookup returns CDR1 SGDLS and CDR2 YYNGEE. This CDR3 contains 14 residues. V lost 4 bases and J 4 bases, leaving 13 bases between the germline ends. The CDR3 sequence is CASSPNVGADTQYF. Here the CDR3 DNA reads TGTGCCAGCAGCCCTAACGTTGGGGCAGATACGCAGTATTTT.

The chain combines TRBV20-1 with TRBJ2-3; D ambiguous. Per germline, CDR1 DFQATT and CDR2 SNEGSKA (reference sequence). This CDR3 has 14 residues. V was pared by 5 bases and J by 5 bases, with 17 bases between. In DNA, the CDR3 is TGCAGTGCTTCGATAGGGTTTCATGGAGATACGCAGTATTTT. Amino acids: CSASIGFHGDTQYF.